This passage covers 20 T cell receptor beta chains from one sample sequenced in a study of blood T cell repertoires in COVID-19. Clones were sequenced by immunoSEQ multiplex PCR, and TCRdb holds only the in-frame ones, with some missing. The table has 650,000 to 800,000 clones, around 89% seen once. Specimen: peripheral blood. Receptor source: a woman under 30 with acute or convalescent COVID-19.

The CDR3 loop reads CSASSGETQYF. Written as DNA, the CDR3 is TGCAGTGCGAGTTCAGGAGAGACCCAGTACTTC. The chain couples TRBV20-1 to TRBJ2-5; D not resolved. The CDR3 length is 11 residues. V lost 6 bases to trimming and J lost 4 bases, with 9 bases between them. Per the germline V gene, CDR1 is DFQATT and CDR2 is SNEGSKA (reference sequence).

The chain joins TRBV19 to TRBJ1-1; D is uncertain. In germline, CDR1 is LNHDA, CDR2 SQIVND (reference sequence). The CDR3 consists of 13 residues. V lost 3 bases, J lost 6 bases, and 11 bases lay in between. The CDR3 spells CASSMRGDAEAFF. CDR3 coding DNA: TGTGCCAGTAGTATGCGGGGAGACGCTGAAGCTTTCTTT.

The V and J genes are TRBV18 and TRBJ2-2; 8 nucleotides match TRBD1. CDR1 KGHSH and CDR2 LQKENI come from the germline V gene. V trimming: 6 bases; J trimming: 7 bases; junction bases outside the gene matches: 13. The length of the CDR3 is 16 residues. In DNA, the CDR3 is TGTGCCAGCTCCCAAGGACAGGGAACGGCTTTCGGGGAGCTGTTTTTT. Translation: CASSQGQGTAFGELFF.

CDR3 sequence reads: CASSLIVQGEGSPLHF. The CDR3 DNA sequence: TGCGCCAGCAGCTTGATTGTACAGGGAGAGGGATCACCCCTCCACTTT. The V and J genes are TRBV5-1 and TRBJ1-6; the D gene is possibly TRBD1 (6 bases). Trimming stripped 1 base from V and 10 bases from J, with 18 bases between. This CDR3 is built from 16 residues. CDR1 is SGHRS and CDR2 is YFSETQ in the germline V gene.

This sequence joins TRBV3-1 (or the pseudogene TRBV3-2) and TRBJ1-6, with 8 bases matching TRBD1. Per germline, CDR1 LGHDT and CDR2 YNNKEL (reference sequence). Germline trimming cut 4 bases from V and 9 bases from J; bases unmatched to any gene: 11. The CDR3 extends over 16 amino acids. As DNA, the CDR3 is TGTGCCAGCAGCCCGGCAGCGGACAGGGAGGGTTCACCCCTCCACTTT. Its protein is CASSPAADREGSPLHF.

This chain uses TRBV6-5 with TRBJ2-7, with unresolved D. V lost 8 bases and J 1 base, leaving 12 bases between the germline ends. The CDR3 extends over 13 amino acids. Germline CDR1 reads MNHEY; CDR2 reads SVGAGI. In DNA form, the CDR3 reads TGTGCCAGCCGACAAATTCCTTCCTACGAGCAGTACTTC. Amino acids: CASRQIPSYEQYF.

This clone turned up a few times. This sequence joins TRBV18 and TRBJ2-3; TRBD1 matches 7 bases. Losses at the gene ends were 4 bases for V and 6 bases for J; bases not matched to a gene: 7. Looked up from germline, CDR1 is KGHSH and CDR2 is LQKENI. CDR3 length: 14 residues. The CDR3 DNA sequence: TGTGCCAGCTCACTAGGGACAGTTGGGGATACGCAGTATTTT. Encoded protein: CASSLGTVGDTQYF.

CDR3 nucleotide sequence: TGTGCCAGCAGCTCGCAACTCACAGGGAACACTGAAGCTTTCTTT. Its translation is CASSSQLTGNTEAFF. This rearrangement joins TRBV5-5 to TRBJ1-1; TRBD1 might be the D (5 bases). Germline CDR1 reads SGHKS; CDR2 reads YYEKEE (reference sequence). V was cut by 3 bases and J by 1 base, with 13 bases left in between. The CDR3 is 15 amino acids.

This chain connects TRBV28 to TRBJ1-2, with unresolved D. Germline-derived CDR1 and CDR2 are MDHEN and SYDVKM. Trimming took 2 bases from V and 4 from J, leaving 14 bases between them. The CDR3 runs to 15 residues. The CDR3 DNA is TGTGCCAGCAGTTTAGCGGCAGCGCGAGGCTATGGCTACACCTTC. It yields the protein CASSLAAARGYGYTF.

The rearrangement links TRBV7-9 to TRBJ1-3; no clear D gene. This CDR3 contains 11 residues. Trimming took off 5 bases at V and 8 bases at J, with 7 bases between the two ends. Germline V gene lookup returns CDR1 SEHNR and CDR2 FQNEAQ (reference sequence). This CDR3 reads CASSRRDTIYF. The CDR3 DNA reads TGTGCCAGCAGCCGGCGGGACACCATATATTTT.

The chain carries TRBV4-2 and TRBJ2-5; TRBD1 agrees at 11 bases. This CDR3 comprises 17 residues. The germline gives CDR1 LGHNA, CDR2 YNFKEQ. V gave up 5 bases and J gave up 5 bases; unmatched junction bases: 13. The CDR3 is CASSGTGGLGGGETQYF. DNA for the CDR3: TGTGCCAGCAGCGGGACAGGGGGTTTGGGAGGGGGTGAGACCCAGTACTTC.

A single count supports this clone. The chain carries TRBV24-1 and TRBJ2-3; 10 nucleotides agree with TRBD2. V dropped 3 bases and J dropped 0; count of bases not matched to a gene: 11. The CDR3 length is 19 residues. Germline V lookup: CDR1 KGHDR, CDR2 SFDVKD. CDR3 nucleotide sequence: TGTGCCACCAGTGATCGGGCTAGCGGGGGCTCCGGTAGCACAGATACGCAGTATTTT. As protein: CATSDRASGGSGSTDTQYF.

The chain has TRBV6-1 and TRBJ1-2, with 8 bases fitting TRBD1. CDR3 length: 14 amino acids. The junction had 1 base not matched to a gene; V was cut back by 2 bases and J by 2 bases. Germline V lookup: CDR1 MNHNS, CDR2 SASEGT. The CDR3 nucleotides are TGTGCCAGCAGTGAATGGGACAGGAACTATGGCTACACCTTC. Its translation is CASSEWDRNYGYTF.

Here the CDR3 reads CASSFDRDGGYTF. DNA of the CDR3: TGTGCCAGCAGTTTTGACAGGGACGGTGGCTACACCTTC. The J gene is TRBJ1-2, the V gene TRBV14, with 7 bases that match TRBD1. V lost 6 bases and J lost 7; bases outside the gene matches: 8. This CDR3 is built from 13 residues. Germline V CDR1 and CDR2: SGHDN, FVKESK. Combining the CDR3 with reference TRBV14 and TRBJ1-2 gives the whole variable domain EAGVTQFPSHSVIEKGQTVTLRCDPISGHDNLYWYRRVMGKEIKFLLHFVKESKQDESGMPNNRFLAERTGGTYSTLKVQPAELEDSGVYFCASSFDRDGGYTFGSGTRLTVV.

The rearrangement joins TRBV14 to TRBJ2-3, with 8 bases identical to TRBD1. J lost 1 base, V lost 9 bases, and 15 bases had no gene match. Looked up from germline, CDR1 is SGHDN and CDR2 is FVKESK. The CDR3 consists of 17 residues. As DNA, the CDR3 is TGTGCCAGTCAGACAGGGGACGATAAGGGTCGCACAGATACGCAGTATTTT. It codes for CASQTGDDKGRTDTQYF.

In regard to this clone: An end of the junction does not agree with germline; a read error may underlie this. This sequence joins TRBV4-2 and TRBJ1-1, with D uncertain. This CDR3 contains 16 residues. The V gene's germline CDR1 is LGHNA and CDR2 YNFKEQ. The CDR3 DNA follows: TGTGCCAGCAGTCAAGATGTGGCAGGATTGGGTACTGAAGCTTTCTTT. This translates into CASSQDVAGLGTEAFF.

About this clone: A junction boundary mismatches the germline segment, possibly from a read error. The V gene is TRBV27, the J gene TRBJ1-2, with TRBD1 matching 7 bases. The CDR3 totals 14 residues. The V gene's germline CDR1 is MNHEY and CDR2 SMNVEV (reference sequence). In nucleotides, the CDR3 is TGTGCCAGCAGTCTATCAGGGGGATCGGATGGCTACACCTTC. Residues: CASSLSGGSDGYTF.

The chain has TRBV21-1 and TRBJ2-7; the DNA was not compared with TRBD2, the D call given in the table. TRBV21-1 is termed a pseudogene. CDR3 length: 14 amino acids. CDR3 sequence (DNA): TGTGCCAGCAGCCGTGAGACTAGCGGATACGAGCAGTACTTC. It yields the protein CASSRETSGYEQYF.

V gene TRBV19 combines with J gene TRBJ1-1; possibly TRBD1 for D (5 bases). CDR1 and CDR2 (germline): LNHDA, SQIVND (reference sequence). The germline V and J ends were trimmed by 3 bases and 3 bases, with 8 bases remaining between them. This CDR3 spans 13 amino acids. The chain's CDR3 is CASSMSGDTEAFF. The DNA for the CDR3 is TGTGCCAGTAGTATGTCGGGGGACACTGAAGCTTTCTTT. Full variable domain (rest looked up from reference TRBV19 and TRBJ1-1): DGGITQSPKYLFRKEGQNVTLSCEQNLNHDAMYWYRQDPGQGLRLIYYSQIVNDFQKGDIAEGYSVSREKKESFPLTVTSAQKNPTAFYLCASSMSGDTEAFFGQGTRLTVV.

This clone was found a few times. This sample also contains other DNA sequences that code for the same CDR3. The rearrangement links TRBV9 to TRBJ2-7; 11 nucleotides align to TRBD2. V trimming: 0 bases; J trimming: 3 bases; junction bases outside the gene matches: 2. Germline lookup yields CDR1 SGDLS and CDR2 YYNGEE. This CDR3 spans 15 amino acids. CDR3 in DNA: TGTGCCAGCAGCGTAGGGGGGACTAGCGGCTACGAGCAGTACTTC. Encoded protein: CASSVGGTSGYEQYF.